Included here is one T cell receptor (beta chain) sequence, with context. Its antigen is currently unknown. The sample is drawn from a study of cytomegalovirus exposure and HLA in healthy donors. Whole-study findings and limits: According to the study, some 160 TCR beta chains were cytomegalovirus-associated. The availability of immune exposure information extended only to CMV serostatus.

The PCR employed 60 Vbeta primers together with 13 Jbeta primers. Authors' processing steps: Among the unique TCR beta chains that a later analysis counted, 75 million to 85 million in all, about 12 million were shared. Generated by immunoSEQ multiplex PCR, the TCRdb table keeps only in-frame clones and is missing some. V and J calls and clone size are given by that table; D and trimming were obtained from the DNA. The sample comprises roughly 98,000 clones, more than 60% of which are singletons, and about 2.5% rests with the top ten. Trimming removed 1 base from V and 2 bases from J, with 9 bases in between. The CDR3 totals 14 residues. Germline assignment: CDR1 GTSNPN and CDR2 SVGIG (reference sequence).

Specimen: PBMCs. J is TRBJ2-1 and V is TRBV30; D perhaps matches TRBD2 (6 bases). This receptor was taken from a man over 45 in good health and CMV-seronegative. This CDR3 is CAWSAGTAYNEQFF. CDR3 nucleotide sequence: TGTGCCTGGAGTGCGGGGACTGCCTACAATGAGCAGTTCTTC.